This T cell receptor beta chain was found in a study of blood T cell repertoires in COVID-19. About the research overall: T cells, B-cell-depleted T cells, or PBMCs provided the cDNA or gDNA that served as material.

Authors' analysis steps: From reference gene primer amplification, estimates of nucleated cell counts were derived. TCRdb's table, derived via immunoSEQ multiplex PCR, lists solely in-frame clones and lacks some. The V and J calls and clone size come from that table; D and trimming were worked out from the DNA. The sample has 150,000 to 200,000 clones; about nine tenths are singletons. This CDR3 is 13 amino acids long. Germline CDR1 SGHNT, CDR2 YYREEE (reference sequence). V lost 2 bases to trimming and J lost 4 bases, with 8 bases between them. V and J are TRBV5-4 and TRBJ2-3; no clear D. The sample taken for sequencing was peripheral blood. The clonotype comes from a woman in her forties or fifties with acute or convalescent COVID-19. The CDR3 sequence: CASSLAGPDTQYF. The CDR3 region has the DNA TGTGCCAGCAGCTTAGCAGGTCCAGATACGCAGTATTTT.